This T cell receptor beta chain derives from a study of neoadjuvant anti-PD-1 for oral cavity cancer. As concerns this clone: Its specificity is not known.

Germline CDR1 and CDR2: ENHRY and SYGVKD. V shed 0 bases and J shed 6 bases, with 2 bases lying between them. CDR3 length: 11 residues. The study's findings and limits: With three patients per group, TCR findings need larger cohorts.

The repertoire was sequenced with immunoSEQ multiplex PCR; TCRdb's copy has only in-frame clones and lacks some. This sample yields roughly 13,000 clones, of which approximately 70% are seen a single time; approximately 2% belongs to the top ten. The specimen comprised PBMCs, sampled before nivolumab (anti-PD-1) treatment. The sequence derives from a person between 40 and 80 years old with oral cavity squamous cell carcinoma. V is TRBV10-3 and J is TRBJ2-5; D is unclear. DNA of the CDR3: TGTGCCATCAGTGAGTCACAGACCCAGTACTTC. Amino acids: CAISESQTQYF.